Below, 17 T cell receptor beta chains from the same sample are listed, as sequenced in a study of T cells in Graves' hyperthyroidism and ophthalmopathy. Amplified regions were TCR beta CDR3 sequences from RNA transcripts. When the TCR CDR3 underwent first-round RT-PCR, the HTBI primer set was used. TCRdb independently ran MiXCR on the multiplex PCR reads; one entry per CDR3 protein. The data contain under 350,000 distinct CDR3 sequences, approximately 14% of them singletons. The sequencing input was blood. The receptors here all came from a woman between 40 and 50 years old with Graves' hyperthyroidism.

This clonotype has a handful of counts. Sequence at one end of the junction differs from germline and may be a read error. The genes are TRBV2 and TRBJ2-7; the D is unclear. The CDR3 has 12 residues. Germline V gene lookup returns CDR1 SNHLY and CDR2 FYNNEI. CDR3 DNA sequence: TGTGCCGGCAGTGTATCGTCGTACGAGCAGTACTTC. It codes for CAGSVSSYEQYF.

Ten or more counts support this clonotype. Here the CDR3 DNA reads TGTGCCAGCAGCTTATCCGGACAGTCACAAGAGACCCAGTACTTC. As protein: CASSLSGQSQETQYF. V usage is TRBV7-2 and J usage is TRBJ2-5; tentatively, D is TRBD1 (6 bases). Germline loops: CDR1 SGHTA, CDR2 FQGNSA. V gave up 2 bases and J gave up 2 bases, with 12 bases separating them. The CDR3 loop spans 15 amino acids.

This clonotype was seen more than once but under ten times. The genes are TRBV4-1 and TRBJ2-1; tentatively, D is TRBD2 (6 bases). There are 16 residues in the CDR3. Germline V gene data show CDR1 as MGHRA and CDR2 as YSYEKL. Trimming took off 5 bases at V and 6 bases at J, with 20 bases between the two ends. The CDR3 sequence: CASSGAVGGIFNEQFF. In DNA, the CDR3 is TGCGCCAGCAGCGGGGCTGTTGGCGGGATATTCAATGAGCAGTTCTTC.

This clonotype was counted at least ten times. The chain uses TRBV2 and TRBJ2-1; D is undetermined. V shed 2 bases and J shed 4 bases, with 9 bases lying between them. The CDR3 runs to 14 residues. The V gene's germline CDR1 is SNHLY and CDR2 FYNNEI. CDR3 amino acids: CASSELVYYNEQFF. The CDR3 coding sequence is TGTGCCAGCAGTGAATTGGTGTATTACAATGAGCAGTTCTTC.

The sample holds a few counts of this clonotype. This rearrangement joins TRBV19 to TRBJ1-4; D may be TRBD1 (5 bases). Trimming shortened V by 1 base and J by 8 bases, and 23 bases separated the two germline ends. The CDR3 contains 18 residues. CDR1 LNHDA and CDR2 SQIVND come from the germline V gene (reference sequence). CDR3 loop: CASSIGTGRAGRGEKLFF. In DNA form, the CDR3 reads TGTGCCAGTAGTATAGGCACCGGAAGGGCAGGGCGGGGAGAAAAACTGTTTTTT.

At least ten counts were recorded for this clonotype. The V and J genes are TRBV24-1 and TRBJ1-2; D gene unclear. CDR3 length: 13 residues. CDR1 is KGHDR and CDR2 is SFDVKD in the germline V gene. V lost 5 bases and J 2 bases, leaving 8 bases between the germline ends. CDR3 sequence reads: CATSVGNNYGYTF. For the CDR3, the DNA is TGTGCCACCAGTGTCGGCAACAACTATGGCTACACCTTC.

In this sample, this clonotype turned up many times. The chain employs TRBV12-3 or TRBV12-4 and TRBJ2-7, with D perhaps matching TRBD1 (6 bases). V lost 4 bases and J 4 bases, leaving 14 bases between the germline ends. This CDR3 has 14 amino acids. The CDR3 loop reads CASSSPGHVYEQYF. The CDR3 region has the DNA TGTGCCAGCAGTTCACCGGGACATGTTTACGAGCAGTACTTC.

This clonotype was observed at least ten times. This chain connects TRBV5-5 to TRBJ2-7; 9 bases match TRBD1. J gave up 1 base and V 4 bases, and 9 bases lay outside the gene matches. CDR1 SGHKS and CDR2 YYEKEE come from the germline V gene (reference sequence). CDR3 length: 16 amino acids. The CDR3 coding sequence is TGTGCCAGCAGCCCGCGGACAGGGGATTGGTCCTACGAGCAGTACTTC. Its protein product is CASSPRTGDWSYEQYF.

CDR3 coding DNA: TGTGCCAGCAGCTCCCGACGGGACTCTGGAAACACCATATATTTT. This codes for CASSSRRDSGNTIYF. The chain is built from TRBV12-3 or TRBV12-4 and TRBJ1-3; no definite D call. The CDR3 loop spans 15 amino acids. Trimming shortened V by 6 bases and J by 0 bases, and 12 bases separated the two germline ends.

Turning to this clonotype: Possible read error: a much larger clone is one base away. This chain's CDR3 is CASSLPPGQGCNEQFF. Here the CDR3 DNA reads TGTGCCAGCAGCCTCCCTCCGGGACAGGGCTGCAATGAGCAGTTCTTC. J is TRBJ2-1 and V is TRBV6-2 or TRBV6-3; 9 nucleotides match TRBD1. The V gene's germline CDR1 is MNHEY and CDR2 SVGEGT. This CDR3 has 16 residues. V lost 6 bases and J lost 6; bases outside the gene matches: 12.

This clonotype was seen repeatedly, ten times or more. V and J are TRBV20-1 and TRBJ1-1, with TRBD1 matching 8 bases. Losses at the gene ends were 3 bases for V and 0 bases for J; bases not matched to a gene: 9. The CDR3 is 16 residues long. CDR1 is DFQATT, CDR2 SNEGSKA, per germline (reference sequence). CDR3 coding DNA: TGCAGTGCTAGGGGCTATCGACAGGGGATGAACACTGAAGCTTTCTTT. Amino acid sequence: CSARGYRQGMNTEAFF.

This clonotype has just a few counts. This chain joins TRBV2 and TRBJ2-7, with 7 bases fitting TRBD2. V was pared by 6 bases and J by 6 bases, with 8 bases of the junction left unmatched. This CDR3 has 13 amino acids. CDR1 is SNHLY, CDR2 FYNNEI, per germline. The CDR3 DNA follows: TGTGCCAGCAGCCTATCTTGGGAGGGCGAGCAGTACTTC. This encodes CASSLSWEGEQYF. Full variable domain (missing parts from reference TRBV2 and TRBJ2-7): EPEVTQTPSHQVTQMGQEVILRCVPISNHLYFYWYRQILGQKVEFLVSFYNNEISEKSEIFDDQFSVERPDGSNFTLKIRSTKLEDSAMYFCASSLSWEGEQYFGPGTRLTVT.

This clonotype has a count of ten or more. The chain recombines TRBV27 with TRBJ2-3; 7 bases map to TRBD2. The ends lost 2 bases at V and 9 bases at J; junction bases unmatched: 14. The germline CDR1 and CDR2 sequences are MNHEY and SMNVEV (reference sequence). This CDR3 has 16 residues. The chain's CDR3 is CASSLLAGDGTDTQYF. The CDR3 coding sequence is TGTGCCAGCAGTTTACTCGCGGGAGACGGGACTGACACGCAGTATTTT.

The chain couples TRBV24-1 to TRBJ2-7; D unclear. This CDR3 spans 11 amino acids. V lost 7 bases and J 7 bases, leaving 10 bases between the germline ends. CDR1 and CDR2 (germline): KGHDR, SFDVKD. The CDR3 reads CATSERLEQYF. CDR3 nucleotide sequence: TGTGCCACCAGCGAGCGTCTTGAGCAGTACTTC.

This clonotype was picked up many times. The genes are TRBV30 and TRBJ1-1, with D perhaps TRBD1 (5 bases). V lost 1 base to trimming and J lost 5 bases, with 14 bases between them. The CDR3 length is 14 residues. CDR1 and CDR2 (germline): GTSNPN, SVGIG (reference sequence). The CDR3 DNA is TGTGCCTGGAGTGCCCCGGGGCTGGGGACTGAAGCTTTCTTT. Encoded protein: CAWSAPGLGTEAFF.

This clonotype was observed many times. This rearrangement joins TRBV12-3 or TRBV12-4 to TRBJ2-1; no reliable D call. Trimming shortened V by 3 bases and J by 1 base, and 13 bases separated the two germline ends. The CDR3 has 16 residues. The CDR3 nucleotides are TGTGCCAGCAGTTTGATTCTCCTAGGGTCCTACAATGAGCAGTTCTTC. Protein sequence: CASSLILLGSYNEQFF.

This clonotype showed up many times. In nucleotides, the CDR3 is TGCAGCGTGGGGGGGAATCAGCCCCAGCATTTT. It yields the protein CSVGGNQPQHF. This chain connects TRBV29-1 to TRBJ1-5; tentative D call: TRBD1 (5 bases). Trimming took 6 bases from V and 4 from J, leaving 7 bases between them. CDR1 and CDR2 from the germline V gene are SQVTM and ANQGSEA. The CDR3 extends over 11 amino acids. The full variable domain, completed using reference TRBV29-1 and TRBJ1-5, is SAVISQKPSRDICQRGTSLTIQCQVDSQVTMMFWYRQQPGQSLTLIATANQGSEATYESGFVIDKFPISRPNLTFSTLTVSNMSPEDSSIYLCSVGGNQPQHFGDGTRLSIL.